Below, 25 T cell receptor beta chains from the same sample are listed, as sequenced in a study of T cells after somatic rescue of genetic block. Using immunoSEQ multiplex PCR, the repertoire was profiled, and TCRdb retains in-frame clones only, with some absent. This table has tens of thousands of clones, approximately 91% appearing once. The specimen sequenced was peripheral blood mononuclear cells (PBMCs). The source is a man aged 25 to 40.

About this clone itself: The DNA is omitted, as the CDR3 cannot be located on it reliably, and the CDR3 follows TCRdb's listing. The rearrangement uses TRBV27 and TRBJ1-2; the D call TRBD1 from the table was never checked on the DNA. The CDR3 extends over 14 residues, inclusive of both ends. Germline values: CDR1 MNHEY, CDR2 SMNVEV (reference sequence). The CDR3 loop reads CASSSSGQGHGYTF.

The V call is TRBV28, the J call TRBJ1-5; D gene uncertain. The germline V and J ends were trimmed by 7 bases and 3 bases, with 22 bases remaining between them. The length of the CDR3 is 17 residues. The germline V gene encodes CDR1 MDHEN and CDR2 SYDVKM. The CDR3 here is CASIPPVSERVNQPQHF. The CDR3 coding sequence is TGTGCCAGCATCCCCCCGGTGTCGGAAAGGGTCAATCAGCCCCAGCATTTT. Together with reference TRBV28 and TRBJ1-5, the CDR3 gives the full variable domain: DVKVTQSSRYLVKRTGEKVFLECVQDMDHENMFWYRQDPGLGLRLIYFSYDVKMKEKGDIPEGYSVSREKKERFSLILESASTNQTSMYLCASIPPVSERVNQPQHFGDGTRLSIL.

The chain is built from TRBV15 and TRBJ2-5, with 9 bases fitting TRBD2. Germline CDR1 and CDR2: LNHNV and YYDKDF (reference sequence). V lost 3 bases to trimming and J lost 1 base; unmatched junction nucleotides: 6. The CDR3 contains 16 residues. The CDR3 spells CATSSSSGTIQETQYF. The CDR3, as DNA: TGTGCCACCAGCAGCTCTAGCGGGACCATCCAAGAGACCCAGTACTTC.

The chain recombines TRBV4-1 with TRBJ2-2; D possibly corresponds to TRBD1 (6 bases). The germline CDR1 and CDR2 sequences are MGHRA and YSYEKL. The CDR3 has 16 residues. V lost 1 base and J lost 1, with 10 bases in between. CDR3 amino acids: CASSQVGRGNTGELFF. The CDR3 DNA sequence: TGCGCCAGCAGCCAAGTCGGCAGGGGGAACACCGGGGAGCTGTTTTTT.

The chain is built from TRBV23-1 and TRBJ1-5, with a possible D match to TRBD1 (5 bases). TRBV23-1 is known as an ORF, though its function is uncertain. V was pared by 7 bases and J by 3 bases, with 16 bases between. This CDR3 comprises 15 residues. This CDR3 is CASTMIPGPNQPQHF. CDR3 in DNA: TGCGCCAGCACGATGATACCGGGACCCAATCAGCCCCAGCATTTT.

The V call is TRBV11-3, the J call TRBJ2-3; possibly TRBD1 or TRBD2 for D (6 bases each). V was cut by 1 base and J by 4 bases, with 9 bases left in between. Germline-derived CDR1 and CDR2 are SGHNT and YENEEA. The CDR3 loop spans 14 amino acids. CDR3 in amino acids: CASSLGGAADTQYF. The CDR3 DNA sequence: TGTGCCAGCAGCTTAGGGGGGGCCGCAGATACGCAGTATTTT.

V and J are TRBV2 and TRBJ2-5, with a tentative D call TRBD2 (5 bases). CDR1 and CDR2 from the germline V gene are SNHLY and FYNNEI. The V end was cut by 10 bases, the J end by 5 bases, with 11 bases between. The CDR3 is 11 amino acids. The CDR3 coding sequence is TGTGCCACTCTGAGAGGGGAGACCCAGTACTTC. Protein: CATLRGETQYF.

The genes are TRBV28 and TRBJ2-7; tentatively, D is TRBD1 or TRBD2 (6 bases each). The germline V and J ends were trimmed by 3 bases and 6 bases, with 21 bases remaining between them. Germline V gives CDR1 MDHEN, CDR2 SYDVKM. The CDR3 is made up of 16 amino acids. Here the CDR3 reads CASSFQVSRRGGEQYF. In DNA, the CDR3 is TGTGCCAGCAGTTTTCAGGTGTCGCGCAGGGGAGGCGAGCAGTACTTC.

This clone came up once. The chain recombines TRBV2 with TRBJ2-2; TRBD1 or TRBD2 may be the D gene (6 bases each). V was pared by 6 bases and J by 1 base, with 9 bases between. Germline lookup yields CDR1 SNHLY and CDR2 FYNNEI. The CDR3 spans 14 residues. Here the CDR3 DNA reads TGTGCCAGCAGGGGGGGACAGAACACCGGGGAGCTGTTTTTT. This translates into CASRGGQNTGELFF. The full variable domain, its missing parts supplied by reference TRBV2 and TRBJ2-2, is EPEVTQTPSHQVTQMGQEVILRCVPISNHLYFYWYRQILGQKVEFLVSFYNNEISEKSEIFDDQFSVERPDGSNFTLKIRSTKLEDSAMYFCASRGGQNTGELFFGEGSRLTVL.

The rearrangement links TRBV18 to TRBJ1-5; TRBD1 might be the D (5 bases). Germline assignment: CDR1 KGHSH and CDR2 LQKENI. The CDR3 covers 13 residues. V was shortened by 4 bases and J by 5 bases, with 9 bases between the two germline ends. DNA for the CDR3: TGTGCCAGCTCACGGGACGTCCATCAGCCCCAGCATTTT. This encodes CASSRDVHQPQHF.

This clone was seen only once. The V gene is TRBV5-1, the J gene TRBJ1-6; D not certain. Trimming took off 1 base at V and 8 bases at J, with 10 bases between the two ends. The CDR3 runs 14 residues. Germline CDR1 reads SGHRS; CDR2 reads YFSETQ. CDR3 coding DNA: TGCGCCAGCAGCTTGTCTGGGAGGGATTCACCCCTCCACTTT. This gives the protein CASSLSGRDSPLHF. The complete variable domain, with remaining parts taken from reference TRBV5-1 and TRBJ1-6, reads KAGVTQTPRYLIKTRGQQVTLSCSPISGHRSVSWYQQTPGQGLQFLFEYFSETQRNKGNFPGRFSGRQFSNSRSEMNVSTLELGDSALYLCASSLSGRDSPLHFGNGTRLTVT.

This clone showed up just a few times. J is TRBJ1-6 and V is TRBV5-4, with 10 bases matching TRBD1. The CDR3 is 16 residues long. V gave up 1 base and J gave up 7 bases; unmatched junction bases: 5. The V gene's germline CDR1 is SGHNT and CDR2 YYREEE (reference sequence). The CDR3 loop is CASSLIPDRGNSPLHF. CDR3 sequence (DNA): TGTGCCAGCAGCTTGATCCCGGACAGGGGGAATTCACCCCTCCACTTT.

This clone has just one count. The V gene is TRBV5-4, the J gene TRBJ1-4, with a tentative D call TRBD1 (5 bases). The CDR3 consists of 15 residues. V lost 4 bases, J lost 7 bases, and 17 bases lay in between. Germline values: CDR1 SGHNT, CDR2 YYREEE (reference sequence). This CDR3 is CASSEIGGAGEKLFF. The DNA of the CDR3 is TGTGCCAGCAGCGAGATCGGAGGGGCGGGTGAAAAACTGTTTTTT.

CDR3 amino acids: CASSLQSTGGSYNEQFF. For the CDR3, the DNA is TGTGCCAGCAGCTTACAATCGACGGGGGGATCCTACAATGAGCAGTTCTTC. V is TRBV7-9 and J is TRBJ2-1, with 7 bases aligning to TRBD2. The CDR3 covers 17 residues. The V gene's germline CDR1 is SEHNR and CDR2 FQNEAQ (reference sequence). The J segment lost 1 base and the V segment lost 2 bases, leaving 8 bases of the junction unmatched.

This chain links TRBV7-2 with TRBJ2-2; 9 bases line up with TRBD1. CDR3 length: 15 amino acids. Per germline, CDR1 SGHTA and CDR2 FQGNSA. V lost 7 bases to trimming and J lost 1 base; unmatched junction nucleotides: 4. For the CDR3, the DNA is TGTGCCAGCACCAGACAGGGGGTGAACACCGGGGAGCTGTTTTTT. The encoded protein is CASTRQGVNTGELFF. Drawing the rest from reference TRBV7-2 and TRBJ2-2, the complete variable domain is GAGVSQSPSNKVTEKGKDVELRCDPISGHTALYWYRQSLGQGLEFLIYFQGNSAPDKSGLPSDRFSAERTGGSVSTLTIQRTQQEDSAVYLCASTRQGVNTGELFFGEGSRLTVL.

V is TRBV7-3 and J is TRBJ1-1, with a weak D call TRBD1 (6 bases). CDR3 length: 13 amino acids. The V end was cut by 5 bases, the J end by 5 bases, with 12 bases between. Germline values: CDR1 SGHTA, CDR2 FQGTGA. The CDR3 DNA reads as TGTGCCAGCAGCCCCCAAGGGGGGACTGAAGCTTTCTTT. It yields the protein CASSPQGGTEAFF.

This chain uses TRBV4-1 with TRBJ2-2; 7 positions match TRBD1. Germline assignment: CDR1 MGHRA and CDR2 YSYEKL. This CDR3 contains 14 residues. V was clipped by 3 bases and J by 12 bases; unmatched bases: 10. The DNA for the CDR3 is TGCGCCAGCAGCCACCGAGAAGGGGGCGCCCAGCTGTTTTTT. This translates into CASSHREGGAQLFF.

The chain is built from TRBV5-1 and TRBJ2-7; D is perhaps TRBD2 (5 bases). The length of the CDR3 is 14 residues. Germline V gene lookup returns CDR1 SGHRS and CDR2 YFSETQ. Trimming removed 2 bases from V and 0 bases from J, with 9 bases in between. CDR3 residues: CASSFSGSSYEQYF. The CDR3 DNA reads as TGCGCCAGCAGCTTCAGCGGTAGCTCCTACGAGCAGTACTTC.

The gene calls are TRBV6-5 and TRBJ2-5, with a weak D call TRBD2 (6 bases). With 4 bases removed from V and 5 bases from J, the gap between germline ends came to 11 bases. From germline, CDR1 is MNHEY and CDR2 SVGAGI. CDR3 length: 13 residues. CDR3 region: CASSSIAAETQYF. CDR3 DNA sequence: TGTGCCAGCAGTTCGATAGCGGCCGAGACCCAGTACTTC.

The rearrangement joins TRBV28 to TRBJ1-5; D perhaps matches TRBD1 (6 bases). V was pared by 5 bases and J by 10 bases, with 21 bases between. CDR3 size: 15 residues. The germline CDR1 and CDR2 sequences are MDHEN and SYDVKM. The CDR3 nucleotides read TGTGCCAGCAGTCCCGGGACACGGAGGACTCGACCCCAGCATTTT. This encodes CASSPGTRRTRPQHF.

DNA of the CDR3: TGTGCCAGCAGTTTAGGGGGCGGGAAGGGGCAGTTCTTC. Translated: CASSLGGGKGQFF. The V and J genes are TRBV27 and TRBJ2-1; D is possibly TRBD1 or TRBD2 (6 bases each). There are 13 residues in the CDR3. The ends were cut back, 2 bases at V and 12 bases at J, with 14 bases in the middle. CDR1 is MNHEY and CDR2 is SMNVEV in the germline V gene (reference sequence).

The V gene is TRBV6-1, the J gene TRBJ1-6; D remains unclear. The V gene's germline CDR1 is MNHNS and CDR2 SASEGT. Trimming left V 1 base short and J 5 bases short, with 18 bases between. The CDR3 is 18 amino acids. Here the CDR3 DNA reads TGTGCCAGCAGTGAAGATATGACGGGCGGCTCGGATAATTCACCCCTCCACTTT. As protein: CASSEDMTGGSDNSPLHF.

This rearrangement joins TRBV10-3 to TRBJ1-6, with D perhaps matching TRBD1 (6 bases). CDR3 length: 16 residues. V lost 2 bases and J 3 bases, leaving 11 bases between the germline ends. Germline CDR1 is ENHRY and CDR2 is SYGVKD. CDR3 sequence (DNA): TGTGCCATCAGTGAGGGTGGGGGACACTATAATTCACCCCTCCACTTT. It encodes CAISEGGGHYNSPLHF.

The CDR3 coding sequence is TGTGCCAGCAGCCCGGGGGCGGCCTACAATGAGCAGTTCTTC. It yields the protein CASSPGAAYNEQFF. The V gene is TRBV5-6, the J gene TRBJ2-1, with D possibly being TRBD1 or TRBD2 (6 bases each). This CDR3 region has 14 residues. In germline, CDR1 is SGHDT, CDR2 YYEEEE. V shed 4 bases and J shed 2 bases, with 10 bases lying between them.

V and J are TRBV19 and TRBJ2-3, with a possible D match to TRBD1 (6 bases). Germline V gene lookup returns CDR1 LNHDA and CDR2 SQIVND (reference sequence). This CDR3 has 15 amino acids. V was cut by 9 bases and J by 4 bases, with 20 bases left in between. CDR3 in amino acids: CASRVGAGAADTQYF. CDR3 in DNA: TGTGCCAGCAGGGTGGGGGCAGGGGCGGCAGATACGCAGTATTTT.